The 5 T cell receptor beta chains listed next were all sequenced from one sample in a study of PD-1 blockade in classical Hodgkin lymphoma (dated by TCRdb to about 2020). The protocol used for the library was the immunoSEQ multiplex PCR assay. What TCRdb holds here is the immuneACCESS table cut down to in-frame rearrangements. Part of the clones is not present; checked against another copy, under half of the missing clones reflect an unresolved V gene, and the others are unexplained. A total of 40,000 to 55,000 clones appear in this sample, 88% of them only once. The ten largest clonotypes hold about 9.8% of the sample. In light of the paper, this sample's time point label describes: cycle 1 day 1 (C1D1), immediately before nivolumab initiation. All trial patients had relapsed after autologous stem cell transplantation, with cohorts A, B and C differing in prior brentuximab vedotin exposure. The starting material was peripheral blood mononuclear cells (PBMCs), obtained at baseline. Receptor source: a human donor with classical Hodgkin lymphoma.

This sequence joins TRBV5-1 and TRBJ2-1, with 15 bases matching TRBD2. The germline gives CDR1 SGHRS, CDR2 YFSETQ. With V trimmed by 4 bases and J by 4 bases, 12 bases remained unmatched. The length of the CDR3 is 19 residues. CDR3 in DNA: TGCGCCAGCAGCCGGTGGGGAGGACTAGCGGGAGGGGGTTACAATGAGCAGTTCTTC. This sequence encodes CASSRWGGLAGGGYNEQFF.

This clone showed up just once. V is TRBV19 and J is TRBJ2-7, with 10 bases identical to TRBD2. The germline gives CDR1 LNHDA, CDR2 SQIVND (reference sequence). V trimming: 5 bases; J trimming: 6 bases; junction bases outside the gene matches: 10. The CDR3 sequence is 15 residues long. This chain's CDR3 is CASSPWTSGRGEQYF. DNA of the CDR3: TGTGCCAGTAGTCCATGGACTAGCGGAAGGGGCGAGCAGTACTTC.

The chain employs TRBV19 and TRBJ1-5, with D maybe TRBD1 (5 bases). CDR1 is LNHDA and CDR2 is SQIVND in the germline V gene (reference sequence). The CDR3 loop spans 16 amino acids. The V end lost 4 bases, the J end lost 1 base, and 14 bases lay between the germline ends. The CDR3 reads CASSTRREESNQPQHF. CDR3 sequence (DNA): TGTGCCAGTAGTACCCGCAGGGAGGAAAGCAATCAGCCCCAGCATTTT.

To note about this clone: The same CDR3 is also encoded by other DNA sequences in this sample. V and J are TRBV27 and TRBJ2-5; TRBD1 might be the D (5 bases). Trimming shortened V by 0 bases and J by 7 bases, and 9 bases separated the two germline ends. CDR1 MNHEY and CDR2 SMNVEV come from the germline V gene (reference sequence). The CDR3 loop spans 13 amino acids. CDR3 DNA: TGTGCCAGCAGTTTATCTAGGGGCGGGACCCAGTACTTC. It encodes CASSLSRGGTQYF.

The chain links TRBV7-8 to TRBJ1-5, with D uncertain. CDR3 length equals 13 residues. Germline lookup yields CDR1 SGHVS and CDR2 FQNEAQ. V lost 1 base, J lost 5 bases, and 6 bases lay in between. This CDR3 reads CASSLGTYQPQHF. The CDR3, as DNA: TGTGCCAGCAGCTTAGGGACCTATCAGCCCCAGCATTTT.